This TCR beta chain emerged from a study of tumor and adjacent non-tumor tissue in lung cancer. Study-level information: Samples averaged around 4.2 million productive TCRbeta reads each.

Study-wide points: Top 100 clones took a larger repertoire share in normal lung.

This clonotype was counted a single time. Its antigen is as yet unknown. A single base separates this from a much larger clone, so it may be a read error. TCRbeta libraries were built with three rounds of nested PCR, modified from ARM-PCR. TCRdb fed the multiplex PCR reads into MiXCR, producing one record per CDR3 protein. The sample has under 150,000 distinct CDR3 sequences; about 66% are singletons. The germline V gene encodes CDR1 MGHRA and CDR2 YSYEKL. This CDR3 comprises 15 residues. No cell sorting was done before RNA was extracted from the tissue. The specimen sequenced was lung tumor tissue. This receptor was obtained from a man under 40 with non-small cell lung cancer. V is TRBV4-1 and J is TRBJ2-7, with D perhaps TRBD2 (5 bases). The CDR3 sequence is CARSQEPGISYEQYF. The CDR3 DNA reads as TGCGCCAGGAGCCAAGAACCGGGGATCTCCTACGAGCAGTACTTC.